This entry describes one TCR beta chain. This sample is part of a study of blood T cell repertoires in COVID-19. Study information: Italy, Spain and the United States were the sources of the convalescent and acute COVID-19 samples. Sources were T cells, B-cell-depleted T cells, or PBMCs; the material itself was cDNA or gDNA.

In the original analysis: Amplification of reference gene primers provided the estimated nucleated cell counts. Measured with immunoSEQ multiplex PCR; TCRdb has only the in-frame clones, and not every one. V and J calls and clone size come straight from that table; D and trimming were deduced from the DNA. The table shows some 320,000 clones, with roughly 89% occurring only once. The CDR3 extends over 13 amino acids. Germline trimming cut 3 bases from V and 6 bases from J; bases unmatched to any gene: 3. Germline lookup yields CDR1 SGHAT and CDR2 FQNNGV. The receptor was derived from a woman between 45 and 60 years old who had been exposed to COVID-19. The chain joins TRBV11-2 to TRBJ1-2; 8 bases are shared with TRBD1. The specimen was PBMCs or T cells enriched from blood (not recorded which). The CDR3 sequence is CASSLTGVNGYTF. DNA for the CDR3: TGTGCCAGCAGCTTGACAGGGGTAAATGGCTACACCTTC.